This TCR beta chain was sequenced in a study of prognosis after radiotherapy for stage I lung cancer. It was by two-round multiplex PCR that TCR beta CDR3 was amplified from genomic DNA. It was primers specific to each TRBV and TRBJ gene that first-round PCR used. With universal primers, the second PCR round was performed. Each CDR3 protein gets one entry after TCRdb re-called the multiplex PCR reads with MiXCR. The sample lists approximately 18,000 distinct CDR3 sequences, 15% to 20% occurring once. This clonotype occurred many times. The clonotype originates from a donor over 45 with non-small cell lung cancer. The source was PBMCs, collected before or after stereotactic body radiation therapy (not recorded which).

The CDR3 loop reads CASSPLAGTGAYEQYF. CDR3 in DNA: TGTGCCAGCTCACCTTTAGCCGGGACAGGGGCCTACGAGCAGTACTTC. V and J are TRBV18 and TRBJ2-7, with 10 bases lining up with TRBD1. CDR1 and CDR2 (germline): KGHSH, LQKENI. Trimming at V came to 3 bases and at J to 2 bases, leaving 7 bases not matched to a gene. This CDR3 is built from 16 residues.